This T cell receptor beta chain was observed in a study of control samples from healthy donors and cancer patients. Some clones are missing from TCRdb's copy, which holds only in-frame ones; the method was immunoSEQ multiplex PCR. The sample lists tens of thousands of clones, 85% to 90% occurring once. Germline-derived CDR1 and CDR2 are MNHNS and SASEGT. The CDR3 covers 15 residues. V was pared by 1 base and J by 6 bases, with 6 bases of the junction left unmatched. Source material: PBMCs. The rearrangement joins TRBV6-1 to TRBJ2-1; TRBD1 aligns across 7 bases. This TCR derives from a man aged 55 to 69 with colorectal cancer. The CDR3 spells CASSEGTGLFNEQFF. The CDR3 DNA is TGTGCCAGCAGTGAAGGGACAGGTTTGTTCAATGAGCAGTTCTTC.